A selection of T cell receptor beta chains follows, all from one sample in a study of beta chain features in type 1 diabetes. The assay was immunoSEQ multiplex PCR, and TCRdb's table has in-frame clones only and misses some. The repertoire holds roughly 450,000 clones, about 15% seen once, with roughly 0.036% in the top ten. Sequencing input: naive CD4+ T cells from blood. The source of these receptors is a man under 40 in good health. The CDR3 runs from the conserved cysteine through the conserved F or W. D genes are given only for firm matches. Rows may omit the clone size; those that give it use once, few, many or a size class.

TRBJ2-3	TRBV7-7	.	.	CASSPSGTTDTQYF	TGTGCTAGCAGCCCCAGCGGAACCACAGATACGCAGTATTTT
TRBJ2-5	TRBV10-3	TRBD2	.	CAISRTSGKIQETQYF	TGTGCCATCAGCAGGACTAGCGGGAAAATCCAAGAGACCCAGTACTTC
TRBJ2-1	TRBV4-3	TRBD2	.	CASSLSGSDYNEQFF	TGCGCCAGCAGCCTTAGCGGGAGCGACTACAATGAGCAGTTCTTC
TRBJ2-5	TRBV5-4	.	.	CASSLGRTGETQYF	TGTGCCAGCAGCTTGGGTAGGACGGGGGAGACCCAGTACTTC
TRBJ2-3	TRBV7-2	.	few	CASSFPSTDTQYF	TGTGCCAGCAGCTTCCCCTCCACAGATACGCAGTATTTT
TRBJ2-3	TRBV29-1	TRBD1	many	CSHDRGDTQYF	TGCAGCCATGACAGGGGGGATACGCAGTATTTT
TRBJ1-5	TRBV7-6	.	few	CASSLAAGRTGSNQPQHF	TGTGCCAGCAGCTTAGCGGCCGGGCGGACGGGTAGCAATCAGCCCCAGCATTTT
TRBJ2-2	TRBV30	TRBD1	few	CAWSVGGAGELFF	TGTGCCTGGAGTGTAGGGGGCGCCGGGGAGCTGTTTTTT
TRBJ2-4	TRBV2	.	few	CASSATGQTKNIQYF	TGTGCCAGCAGTGCCACCGGACAGACCAAAAACATTCAGTACTTC
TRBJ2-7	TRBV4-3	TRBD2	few	CASSQDGTSGGVEQYF	TGCGCCAGCAGCCAAGATGGAACTAGCGGGGGTGTCGAGCAGTACTTC
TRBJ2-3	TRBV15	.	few	CATSRAMGGGGYPDTQYF	TGTGCCACCAGCAGAGCTATGGGTGGCGGGGGCTATCCAGATACGCAGTATTTT
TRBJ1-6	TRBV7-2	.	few	CASSLAGRKTDNSPLHF	TGTGCCAGCAGCTTAGCTGGCAGAAAGACCGATAATTCACCCCTCCACTTT
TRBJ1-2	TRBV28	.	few	CASSSTPQGRNGYTF	TGTGCCAGCAGTTCCACCCCCCAGGGTCGGAATGGCTACACCTTC
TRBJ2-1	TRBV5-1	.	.	CASSSDRLGDNEQFF	TGCGCCAGCAGCTCGGACAGACTGGGGGACAATGAGCAGTTCTTC
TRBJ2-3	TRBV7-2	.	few	CASSRFTDTQYF	TGTGCCAGCAGCCGGTTCACAGATACGCAGTATTTT
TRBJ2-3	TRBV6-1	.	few	CASKSTGTDTQYF	TGTGCCAGCAAATCGACTGGCACAGATACGCAGTATTTT